Presented here are 21 T cell receptor beta chains from one specimen sequenced in a study of CD8 T cells in ankylosing spondylitis. TCRdb used MiXCR to reprocess the 5' RACE reads, holding one entry per CDR3 protein. The sample carries hundreds of thousands of distinct CDR3 sequences, under 35% recorded once. The sample was blood, either unsorted or a sorted T cell fraction (not recorded which). The receptors here all came from a male donor with ankylosing spondylitis or in good health (not recorded which).

This clonotype came up a few times. This chain connects TRBV10-1 to TRBJ2-7; TRBD1 is a possible D gene (6 bases). The CDR3 extends over 12 amino acids. Looked up from germline, CDR1 is WNHNN and CDR2 is SYGVQD (reference sequence). Trimming removed 11 bases at V and 0 bases at J, with 11 bases between. CDR3 nucleotide sequence: TGCGCCCAATACAGGGACTCCTACGAGCAGTACTTC. It yields the protein CAQYRDSYEQYF.

In this sample, this clonotype turned up a few times. The chain recombines TRBV5-5 with TRBJ2-7; no clear D gene. Germline assignment: CDR1 SGHKS and CDR2 YYEKEE (reference sequence). CDR3 length: 15 amino acids. V lost 4 bases to trimming and J lost 6 bases, with 20 bases between them. The CDR3 region is CASSLTDTFKGEQYF. The CDR3 DNA sequence: TGTGCCAGCAGCCTCACTGACACCTTCAAGGGCGAGCAGTACTTC.

The rearrangement joins TRBV4-1 to TRBJ1-1; TRBD1 is a possible D gene (6 bases). CDR1 and CDR2 (germline): MGHRA, YSYEKL. Between the trimmed V and J ends, which lost 4 bases and 0 bases, there was a span of 12 bases. The CDR3 sequence is 15 residues long. The CDR3 sequence: CASSPWDTVNTEAFF. The DNA for the CDR3 is TGCGCCAGCAGCCCTTGGGACACAGTGAACACTGAAGCTTTCTTT.

In its sample, this clonotype was seen a few times. CDR3 sequence: CASSLGDRGANYGYTF. CDR3 nucleotides: TGCGCCAGCAGCTTGGGGGACAGGGGAGCTAACTATGGCTACACCTTC. The genes are TRBV5-1 and TRBJ1-2, with 10 bases aligning to TRBD1. Germline V gene lookup returns CDR1 SGHRS and CDR2 YFSETQ. V gave up 0 bases and J gave up 0 bases; unmatched junction bases: 2. This CDR3 spans 16 amino acids.

The chain links TRBV20-1 to TRBJ2-5; TRBD2 aligns across 11 bases. The CDR3 totals 17 residues. The V gene end was trimmed by 0 bases and the J gene end by 2 bases; junction bases not matched to a gene: 8. The V gene's germline CDR1 is DFQATT and CDR2 SNEGSKA (reference sequence). The CDR3 nucleotides read TGCAGTGCTAGAGATCCTCGCCGACTAGCGGGGCAAGAGACCCAGTACTTC. It codes for CSARDPRRLAGQETQYF.

The V call is TRBV5-5, the J call TRBJ2-1; 8 bases map to TRBD1. V shed 0 bases, J shed 4 bases, and the junction held 3 bases outside the gene matches. The CDR3 loop spans 15 amino acids. Germline CDR1 and CDR2: SGHKS and YYEKEE (reference sequence). DNA for the CDR3: TGTGCCAGCAGCTTGGTCCAGGGGGCATACAATGAGCAGTTCTTC. Its translation is CASSLVQGAYNEQFF.

The chain links TRBV12-3 or TRBV12-4 to TRBJ2-3, with D possibly being TRBD1 or TRBD2 (6 bases each). The V end was cut by 4 bases, the J end by 6 bases, with 11 bases between. The CDR3 consists of 13 residues. The CDR3 protein is CASSYGGRDTQYF. CDR3 nucleotide sequence: TGTGCCAGCAGTTATGGGGGGCGCGATACGCAGTATTTT.

This chain joins TRBV11-2 and TRBJ2-1; possible D gene TRBD1, 6 bases. The CDR3 spans 18 residues. The V end lost 5 bases, the J end lost 8 bases, and 28 bases lay between the germline ends. Germline assignment: CDR1 SGHAT and CDR2 FQNNGV. CDR3: CASSGTSLEKDRRDEQFF. The CDR3 DNA sequence: TGTGCCAGCAGCGGGACCTCCCTCGAGAAAGACAGGCGGGATGAGCAGTTCTTC.

This clonotype occurred a few times. The chain links TRBV4-2 to TRBJ2-7; D is perhaps TRBD2 (7 bases). V gave up 3 bases and J gave up 2 bases, with 11 bases separating them. The CDR3 is made up of 14 amino acids. Germline lookup yields CDR1 LGHNA and CDR2 YNFKEQ. For the CDR3, the DNA is TGTGCCAGCAGCCAGGACGGGGGGCCCTACGAGCAGTACTTC. Its protein is CASSQDGGPYEQYF.

In its sample, this clonotype was seen a few times. The chain uses TRBV29-1 and TRBJ1-2, with 7 nucleotides matching TRBD1. V gave up 4 bases and J gave up 4 bases; unmatched junction bases: 0. Per the germline V gene, CDR1 is SQVTM and CDR2 is ANQGSEA. This CDR3 comprises 11 residues. The CDR3 region is CSVGDSYGYTF. For the CDR3, the DNA is TGCAGCGTTGGGGACAGCTATGGCTACACCTTC.

This clonotype has at least ten counts. The V call is TRBV12-3 or TRBV12-4, the J call TRBJ2-7; maybe TRBD2 (5 bases). Deletions cut 6 bases from V and 3 bases from J, with 12 bases between. The CDR3 is made up of 13 amino acids. The CDR3 reads CASSNLARYEQYF. The CDR3 bases are TGTGCCAGCAGCAATCTAGCCCGCTACGAGCAGTACTTC.

Of note for this clonotype: One end of the junction does not line up with germline, which may come from a read error. The chain links TRBV29-1 to TRBJ2-5; 7 nucleotides agree with TRBD1. The CDR3 runs 13 residues. Per the germline V gene, CDR1 is SQVTM and CDR2 is ANQGSEA. The CDR3 reads CSIENRGMETQYF. CDR3 in DNA: TGCAGCATTGAAAACAGGGGCATGGAGACCCAGTACTTC. Full variable domain (outside the CDR3, taken from reference TRBV29-1 and TRBJ2-5): SAVISQKPSRDICQRGTSLTIQCQVDSQVTMMFWYRQQPGQSLTLIATANQGSEATYESGFVIDKFPISRPNLTFSTLTVSNMSPEDSSIYLCSIENRGMETQYFGPGTRLLVL.

There are a few counts of this clonotype. The chain is built from TRBV12-3 or TRBV12-4 and TRBJ2-7; no firm D call. The CDR3 is made up of 12 amino acids. Trimming took 6 bases from V and 5 from J, leaving 11 bases between them. The CDR3 reads CASSRIQNEQYF. CDR3 coding DNA: TGTGCCAGCAGCCGAATACAGAACGAGCAGTACTTC.

The CDR3 region has the DNA TGCAGTGCTAGAGTAATGAGGAGGCAAGAGACCCAGTACTTC. It yields the protein CSARVMRRQETQYF. The chain joins TRBV20-1 to TRBJ2-5, with D maybe TRBD2 (5 bases). The CDR3 contains 14 residues. CDR1 DFQATT and CDR2 SNEGSKA come from the germline V gene (reference sequence). Trimming cost V 1 base and J 2 bases, with 11 bases left between them.

This clonotype was observed a few times. The chain employs TRBV11-2 and TRBJ1-3; TRBD1 is a possible D gene (5 bases). This CDR3 contains 18 residues. V was clipped by 2 bases and J by 4 bases, with 21 bases between them. Germline lookup yields CDR1 SGHAT and CDR2 FQNNGV. The CDR3 nucleotides are TGTGCCAGCAGCTTAAGCTGGGACCCTGAATTTGGAGGAAACACCATATATTTT. This translates into CASSLSWDPEFGGNTIYF.

The chain combines TRBV15 with TRBJ2-2; the D gene is possibly TRBD1 (6 bases). V lost 2 bases to trimming and J lost 8 bases, with 15 bases between them. Germline CDR1 reads LNHNV; CDR2 reads YYDKDF (reference sequence). The CDR3 contains 15 residues. DNA for the CDR3: TGTGCCACCAGCAGAATTCAGGGGAAATCGGGGGAGCTGTTTTTT. It translates to CATSRIQGKSGELFF.

This clonotype occurred a few times. J is TRBJ1-1 and V is TRBV3-1, with D unclear. Germline V lookup: CDR1 LGHDT, CDR2 YNNKEL (reference sequence). This CDR3 is 11 amino acids long. Trimming pared 2 bases from V and 5 bases from J, leaving 3 bases between. CDR3 coding DNA: TGTGCCAGCAGCCAAAAAACTGAAGCTTTCTTT. This encodes CASSQKTEAFF. Based on the CDR3 plus reference TRBV3-1 and TRBJ1-1, the full variable domain is DTAVSQTPKYLVTQMGNDKSIKCEQNLGHDTMYWYKQDSKKFLKIMFSYNNKELIINETVPNRFSPKSPDKAHLNLHINSLELGDSAVYFCASSQKTEAFFGQGTRLTVV.

This clonotype was picked up a small number of times. The gene calls are TRBV15 and TRBJ2-5; 9 nucleotides match TRBD2. The CDR3 consists of 16 residues. Germline values: CDR1 LNHNV, CDR2 YYDKDF (reference sequence). J gave up 5 bases and V 0 bases, and 7 bases lay outside the gene matches. The CDR3 region has the DNA TGTGCCACCAGCAGAGATCTTGGGACTAGCCGGGAGACCCAGTACTTC. Amino acid sequence: CATSRDLGTSRETQYF.

The CDR3 region has the DNA TGTGCCAGCAGCTTGGGGGCCCCTGGGGATACGCAGTATTTT. It is translated as CASSLGAPGDTQYF. This rearrangement joins TRBV5-5 to TRBJ2-3; D not certain. Trimming removed 0 bases from V and 6 bases from J, with 11 bases in between. Germline V lookup: CDR1 SGHKS, CDR2 YYEKEE (reference sequence). The CDR3 has 14 residues.

This clonotype was recorded a few times. The chain links TRBV24-1 to TRBJ2-1; unclear D gene. Germline CDR1 and CDR2: KGHDR and SFDVKD. V was cut by 3 bases and J by 0 bases, with 14 bases left in between. The length of the CDR3 is 17 residues. The DNA for the CDR3 is TGTGCCACCAGTGATCGATTCGCCAACAGCTCCTACAATGAGCAGTTCTTC. Its translation is CATSDRFANSSYNEQFF.

This chain links TRBV12-3 or TRBV12-4 with TRBJ2-1; TRBD1 matches at 7 bases. The length of the CDR3 is 15 residues. Trimming removed 5 bases from V and 6 bases from J; junction bases left unmatched: 10. The CDR3 sequence is CASSPILTGSNEQFF. The CDR3 coding sequence is TGTGCCAGCAGTCCAATACTGACAGGGAGCAATGAGCAGTTCTTC.